Shown below are 28 T cell receptor beta chains from a single sample sequenced in a study of T cell repertoires in cytomegalovirus infection. TCRdb itself ran the reads through MiXCR, one entry per CDR3 protein. The sample includes about 320,000 distinct CDR3 sequences, 9% to 9.5% of them seen just once. Sequencing was performed on PBMCs. These receptors originate from a human donor in good health (CMV status not recorded). Some clones in this sample may be carry-over from other donors' samples.

This clonotype was recorded many times. The chain recombines TRBV6-1 with TRBJ2-1; maybe TRBD2 (6 bases). This CDR3 has 16 amino acids. Germline V gene lookup returns CDR1 MNHNS and CDR2 SASEGT. V lost 5 bases, J lost 3 bases, and 17 bases lay in between. The CDR3 region is CASSTPGTAYYNEQFF. The CDR3 nucleotides are TGTGCCAGCAGTACCCCGGGGACTGCCTACTACAATGAGCAGTTCTTC.

There are many counts of this clonotype. The CDR3 region has the DNA TGCGCCAGCTCCCCTACGTCCGGCAGGAGCAATCAGCCCCAGCATTTT. Translating gives CASSPTSGRSNQPQHF. The V call is TRBV4-1, the J call TRBJ1-5; D ambiguous. This CDR3 has 16 residues. Germline CDR1 and CDR2: MGHRA and YSYEKL. Trimming cost V 8 bases and J 1 base, with 18 bases left between them.

The sample holds many counts of this clonotype. The chain links TRBV7-6 to TRBJ1-3; unclear D gene. CDR1 is SGHVS, CDR2 FNYEAQ, per germline. This CDR3 is 17 amino acids long. V was clipped by 2 bases and J by 0 bases, with 14 bases between them. CDR3 nucleotide sequence: TGTGCCAGCAGCTTACTGCCCTCCTTCTACTCTGGAAACACCATATATTTT. Residues: CASSLLPSFYSGNTIYF.

This clonotype was recorded many times. CDR3: CASSPPPDRAFREQYF. CDR3 DNA sequence: TGTGCCAGCAGTCCCCCCCCCGACAGGGCTTTTCGCGAGCAGTACTTC. The V call is TRBV28, the J call TRBJ2-7; 7 positions match TRBD1. CDR1 and CDR2 from the germline V gene are MDHEN and SYDVKM. Germline trimming cut 5 bases from V and 6 bases from J; bases unmatched to any gene: 16. The CDR3 has 16 amino acids.

This clonotype was recorded many times. The chain couples TRBV6-2 or TRBV6-3 to TRBJ2-2; 10 bases are a match to TRBD2. The germline V gene has CDR1 MNHEY and CDR2 SVGEGT. This CDR3 is built from 17 residues. The ends lost 2 bases at V and 6 bases at J; junction bases unmatched: 9. CDR3 sequence reads: CASSYRASGSGAGELFF. The CDR3 coding sequence is TGTGCCAGCAGTTACCGGGCTAGCGGGAGTGGAGCCGGGGAGCTGTTTTTT.

This clonotype was observed many times. The chain couples TRBV6-1 to TRBJ1-1; 10 bases fit TRBD1. Germline V gene lookup returns CDR1 MNHNS and CDR2 SASEGT. The CDR3 runs 14 residues. J gave up 5 bases and V 11 bases, and 11 bases lay outside the gene matches. The chain's CDR3 is CAGSTGGAITEAFF. Written as DNA, the CDR3 is TGTGCCGGCTCGACAGGGGGCGCGATTACTGAAGCTTTCTTT.

This clonotype showed up just a few times. In DNA, the CDR3 is TGTGCCAGCAGACCTGGGGGGGACCTCTCCTACGAGCAGTACTTC. This translates into CASRPGGDLSYEQYF. The gene calls are TRBV28 and TRBJ2-7, with TRBD2 matching over 7 bases. The germline V gene has CDR1 MDHEN and CDR2 SYDVKM. This CDR3 is 15 amino acids long. The V segment lost 6 bases and the J segment 0 bases; nucleotides outside the gene matches: 8.

Many counts were recorded for this clonotype. V and J are TRBV2 and TRBJ2-3; 10 bases line up with TRBD2. This CDR3 is built from 16 residues. The V gene end was trimmed by 7 bases and the J gene end by 6 bases; junction bases not matched to a gene: 13. The germline CDR1 and CDR2 sequences are SNHLY and FYNNEI. The CDR3 DNA reads TGTGCCAGCACCGAAACTGGGACTAGCGCCCCGGATACGCAGTATTTT. This translates into CASTETGTSAPDTQYF.

The sample holds a few counts of this clonotype. This sequence joins TRBV7-9 and TRBJ2-3, with D maybe TRBD1 (6 bases). This CDR3 contains 16 residues. V was clipped by 5 bases and J by 1 base, with 16 bases between them. The germline CDR1 and CDR2 sequences are SEHNR and FQNEAQ (reference sequence). In nucleotides, the CDR3 is TGTGCCAGCAGCCGCCCGCCTTGGACAGGCACAGATACGCAGTATTTT. Translating gives CASSRPPWTGTDTQYF.

In its sample, this clonotype was seen many times. The chain employs TRBV12-3 or TRBV12-4 and TRBJ1-1; 10 bases fit TRBD1. The CDR3 has 15 residues. Unmatched junction bases numbered 9, after V lost 6 bases and J lost 5 bases. CDR3 in amino acids: CASSPMTGGSTEAFF. DNA of the CDR3: TGTGCCAGCAGCCCAATGACAGGGGGCTCGACTGAAGCTTTCTTT.

This clonotype was picked up many times. V and J are TRBV11-2 and TRBJ2-1; 11 bases match TRBD2. This CDR3 contains 15 residues. V was clipped by 6 bases and J by 6 bases; unmatched bases: 7. Germline CDR1 is SGHAT and CDR2 is FQNNGV. The CDR3 sequence: CASRKVAGGGNEQFF. In DNA, the CDR3 is TGTGCCAGCAGGAAAGTAGCGGGAGGGGGCAATGAGCAGTTCTTC.

This clonotype came up a few times. The genes are TRBV4-1 and TRBJ1-1; 7 nucleotides match TRBD1. In germline, CDR1 is MGHRA, CDR2 YSYEKL. The trim removed 3 bases at V and 2 bases at J, leaving 6 bases unmatched. This CDR3 is 15 amino acids long. The CDR3: CASSHAQGINTEAFF. Written as DNA, the CDR3 is TGCGCCAGCAGCCATGCACAGGGGATTAACACTGAAGCTTTCTTT.

This clonotype was seen more than once but under ten times. The chain recombines TRBV11-1 with TRBJ2-1; tentative D call: TRBD1 (5 bases). Trimming took off 6 bases at V and 2 bases at J, with 14 bases between the two ends. Per the germline V gene, CDR1 is SGHAT and CDR2 is FQDESV (reference sequence). CDR3 size: 15 residues. CDR3 sequence reads: CASRLKTDTYNEQFF. In DNA form, the CDR3 reads TGTGCCAGCAGGCTAAAGACAGACACCTACAATGAGCAGTTCTTC.

The table lists this clonotype with many counts. The V call is TRBV7-2, the J call TRBJ2-7; 7 bases are shared with TRBD1. Germline CDR1 is SGHTA and CDR2 is FQGNSA. Trimming took 2 bases from V and 4 from J; bases not matched to a gene: 5. This CDR3 has 14 residues. CDR3 coding DNA: TGTGCCAGCAGCTTAACAGGGGATAGATACGAGCAGTACTTC. Translation gives CASSLTGDRYEQYF.

This clonotype was counted ten times or more. The chain has TRBV20-1 and TRBJ2-1; TRBD2 aligns across 9 bases. V lost 5 bases and J lost 1; bases outside the gene matches: 0. The germline V gene encodes CDR1 DFQATT and CDR2 SNEGSKA (reference sequence). The CDR3 extends over 13 amino acids. CDR3 DNA sequence: TGCAGTGCTCTAGCGGGATCCTACAATGAGCAGTTCTTC. Protein sequence: CSALAGSYNEQFF.

J is TRBJ1-6 and V is TRBV2, with 7 bases fitting TRBD1. The CDR3 totals 19 residues. The trim removed 5 bases at V and 6 bases at J, leaving 19 bases unmatched. Germline V gene lookup returns CDR1 SNHLY and CDR2 FYNNEI. The CDR3 coding sequence is TGTGCCAGCAGTAGGACAGGTCGGCTCGAAGGATTACTTAATTCACCCCTCCACTTT. Translation gives CASSRTGRLEGLLNSPLHF.

This clonotype was counted at least ten times. The CDR3 reads CASSWTAKTEAFF. The CDR3, as DNA: TGTGCCAGCAGCTGGACGGCCAAGACTGAAGCTTTCTTT. The gene calls are TRBV7-2 and TRBJ1-1; D not certain. CDR1 SGHTA and CDR2 FQGNSA come from the germline V gene. Between the trimmed V and J ends, which lost 4 bases and 5 bases, there was a span of 11 bases. CDR3 size: 13 residues. The full variable domain, with the rest looked up from reference TRBV7-2 and TRBJ1-1, is GAGVSQSPSNKVTEKGKDVELRCDPISGHTALYWYRQSLGQGLEFLIYFQGNSAPDKSGLPSDRFSAERTGGSVSTLTIQRTQQEDSAVYLCASSWTAKTEAFFGQGTRLTVV.

Of note for this clonotype: The junction departs from germline at one end; a sequencing error may be responsible. This chain links TRBV4-1 with TRBJ2-1, with 7 bases lining up with TRBD2. Germline V gene lookup returns CDR1 MGHRA and CDR2 YSYEKL. This CDR3 comprises 16 residues. CDR3: CASSPGPLAVNNQQFF. The DNA for the CDR3 is TGCGCCAGCAGCCCAGGCCCGCTAGCGGTTAACAATCAGCAGTTCTTC.

This clonotype has a count of ten or more. V usage is TRBV12-3 or TRBV12-4 and J usage is TRBJ2-7, with 7 bases that match TRBD2. V dropped 4 bases and J dropped 4; count of bases not matched to a gene: 4. CDR3 size: 13 residues. CDR3 protein: CASSYASGYEQYF. The DNA of the CDR3 is TGTGCCAGCAGTTATGCTAGCGGTTACGAGCAGTACTTC.

V usage is TRBV20-1 and J usage is TRBJ1-5; 10 bases match TRBD1. After removal of 1 base from V and 3 bases from J, the junction contained 6 bases not matched to a gene. There are 16 residues in the CDR3. The germline V gene has CDR1 DFQATT and CDR2 SNEGSKA (reference sequence). The CDR3 loop reads CSARADRGRDNQPQHF. The CDR3 nucleotides read TGCAGTGCTAGAGCCGACAGGGGGCGAGACAATCAGCCCCAGCATTTT.

This clonotype occurred many times. This sequence joins TRBV7-2 and TRBJ2-7, with 9 bases matching TRBD1. The trim removed 6 bases at V and 4 bases at J, leaving 10 bases unmatched. Germline values: CDR1 SGHTA, CDR2 FQGNSA. The CDR3 is 15 residues long. CDR3 DNA: TGTGCCAGCAGTCCTAGGACAGGGGCCTTTTACGAGCAGTACTTC. This encodes CASSPRTGAFYEQYF.

For this clonotype: Relative to the germline gene, one junction end is altered; a read error may explain this. The chain employs TRBV7-2 and TRBJ2-1; no clear D. The CDR3 contains 14 residues. Germline V gene data show CDR1 as SGHTA and CDR2 as FQGNSA. CDR3 region: CASSPLDADPSGVF. The CDR3 DNA sequence: TGTGCCAGCAGCCCCCTAGACGCCGATCCTAGTGGGGTCTTC.

This clonotype has more than one count but fewer than ten. The gene calls are TRBV11-2 and TRBJ2-3; either TRBD1 or TRBD2 may fit D (5 bases each). Germline V gives CDR1 SGHAT, CDR2 FQNNGV. This CDR3 is built from 15 residues. V lost 1 base, J lost 2 bases, and 10 bases lay in between. The CDR3 reads CASSLGHGTTDTQYF. CDR3 bases: TGTGCCAGCAGCTTAGGGCACGGGACCACAGATACGCAGTATTTT.

This clonotype was observed at least ten times. The chain joins TRBV7-2 to TRBJ2-1; D is perhaps TRBD2 (5 bases). CDR1 and CDR2 from the germline V gene are SGHTA and FQGNSA. The V end lost 3 bases, the J end lost 0 bases, and 12 bases lay between the germline ends. The length of the CDR3 is 16 residues. This CDR3 reads CASSLRVGYSYNEQFF. For the CDR3, the DNA is TGTGCCAGCAGCTTGCGGGTCGGGTACTCCTACAATGAGCAGTTCTTC.

Ten or more counts support this clonotype. V gene TRBV7-2 combines with J gene TRBJ1-1; no clear D. Germline CDR1 reads SGHTA; CDR2 reads FQGNSA. Trimming removed 4 bases from V and 2 bases from J, with 5 bases in between. The CDR3 runs to 12 residues. CDR3 DNA sequence: TGTGCCAGCAGCTATCCCAACACTGAAGCTTTCTTT. Its translation is CASSYPNTEAFF.

This clonotype was seen many times. The rearrangement uses TRBV12-3 or TRBV12-4 and TRBJ2-5; the D gene is possibly TRBD1 (5 bases). The CDR3 contains 14 residues. V was pared by 0 bases and J by 4 bases, with 9 bases between. The CDR3 DNA reads TGTGCCAGCAGTTTAGCTGGGGCCAGAGAGACCCAGTACTTC. It yields the protein CASSLAGARETQYF.

The sample holds many counts of this clonotype. The chain uses TRBV20-1 and TRBJ2-1, with D uncertain. Germline CDR1 reads DFQATT; CDR2 reads SNEGSKA (reference sequence). V lost 3 bases and J lost 5, with 14 bases in between. The CDR3 loop spans 14 amino acids. The CDR3: CSASWVPRNNEQFF. The CDR3 nucleotides are TGCAGTGCTAGTTGGGTCCCCCGCAACAATGAGCAGTTCTTC.

The genes are TRBV7-2 and TRBJ1-3; D ambiguous. CDR1 SGHTA and CDR2 FQGNSA come from the germline V gene. This CDR3 has 13 amino acids. The V end lost 4 bases, the J end lost 4 bases, and 8 bases lay between the germline ends. In DNA form, the CDR3 reads TGTGCCAGCAGCTACTCTCCGGGAAACACCATATATTTT. It specifies CASSYSPGNTIYF.